These 17 T cell receptor beta chains share one sample of origin, sequenced in a study of CXCR3-negative and CXCR3-positive naive CD8 T cells. Study-wide results and caveats: For CXCR3-positive naive cells, TRB CDR3s were more hydrophobic than those of CXCR3-negative naive cells.

UMI-labeled 5' RACE yielded the TRB cDNA libraries. One entry per CDR3 protein, without DNA, is what TCRdb gives after re-calling the 5' RACE reads. The sample shows just under 90,000 distinct CDR3 sequences, and approximately 0.82% sits with its ten largest clones. Antigens of these TCRs are unknown. The sequenced sample was naive CXCR3+ CD8+ T cells from blood. Subset meaning: CD45RO-CCR7+CD27+CD95- naive CD8+ T cells expressing CXCR3 (TNR3+). The receptors originated from a human donor in good health. Some clones in this sample may be carry-over from other donors' samples.

This chain joins TRBV29-1 and TRBJ2-1; TCRdb selects TRBD1, and the lack of DNA leaves this call unchecked. CDR1 and CDR2 (germline): SQVTM, ANQGSEA. This CDR3 spans 12 amino acids. Here the CDR3 reads CSVRTGGYEQFF.

The CDR3 loop is CASSQEGYNEQFF. The genes are TRBV4-2 and TRBJ2-1. The CDR3 is 13 amino acids. Germline assignment: CDR1 LGHNA and CDR2 YNFKEQ.

The chain recombines TRBV9 with TRBJ2-5; the D gene TCRdb calls, TRBD1, cannot be checked with no DNA. Germline CDR1 is SGDLS and CDR2 is YYNGEE. The CDR3 runs to 14 residues. CDR3 protein: CASSARDTEETQYF.

CDR3 amino acids: CASSESLTGGTEAFF. The chain uses TRBV4-3 and TRBJ1-1; checking the TCRdb D call of TRBD1 is not possible without DNA. Germline V gene lookup returns CDR1 LGHNA and CDR2 YSLEER. This CDR3 comprises 15 residues.

This chain joins TRBV20-1 and TRBJ1-6; without DNA, the TCRdb call of TRBD1 cannot be checked. The germline V gene has CDR1 DFQATT and CDR2 SNEGSKA (reference sequence). This CDR3 comprises 16 residues. The CDR3 loop is CSARVPPTVYNSPLHF.

The chain recombines TRBV5-1 with TRBJ2-1; no DNA is available, so the TRBD2 call from TCRdb remains unchecked. This CDR3 comprises 15 residues. Germline assignment: CDR1 SGHRS and CDR2 YFSETQ. CDR3 protein: CASSLSSGSYNEQFF.

This chain uses TRBV5-1 with TRBJ2-3. CDR3 length: 13 residues. Looked up from germline, CDR1 is SGHRS and CDR2 is YFSETQ. The CDR3 reads CASSLDISDTQYF.

This chain joins TRBV3-1 and TRBJ2-1; TCRdb proposes TRBD2, but this gene call is untestable without DNA. CDR1 and CDR2 (germline): LGHDT, YNNKEL (reference sequence). The CDR3 spans 18 residues. Here the CDR3 reads CASSQGRFSGKSYNEQFF.

The V call is TRBV28, the J call TRBJ1-1; no DNA is available, so the TRBD1 call from TCRdb remains unchecked. Per the germline V gene, CDR1 is MDHEN and CDR2 is SYDVKM. The CDR3 consists of 14 residues. CDR3 loop: CASSRDRPNTEAFF.

This sequence joins TRBV30 and TRBJ2-7; TCRdb's D gene call, TRBD1, goes unchecked for lack of DNA. The CDR3 runs to 13 residues. Germline lookup yields CDR1 GTSNPN and CDR2 SVGIG (reference sequence). This CDR3 is CALQGQVSGEQYF.

The genes are TRBV3-1 and TRBJ2-1; no DNA is available, so the TRBD2 call from TCRdb remains unchecked. Germline assignment: CDR1 LGHDT and CDR2 YNNKEL (reference sequence). This CDR3 region has 13 residues. CDR3 sequence reads: CASSLAGRHEQFF.

This rearrangement joins TRBV5-1 to TRBJ1-2; there is no DNA to check the TCRdb D call of TRBD1. Germline values: CDR1 SGHRS, CDR2 YFSETQ. The length of the CDR3 is 14 residues. The CDR3 region is CASSLAPTGDGYTF.

The chain carries TRBV29-1 and TRBJ1-1. The CDR3 is 12 residues long. Germline lookup yields CDR1 SQVTM and CDR2 ANQGSEA. The CDR3: CSVGREGTEAFF.

The genes are TRBV6-6 and TRBJ2-3; the D gene TCRdb calls, TRBD2, cannot be checked with no DNA. Germline V gene data show CDR1 as MNHNY and CDR2 as SVGAGI (reference sequence). There are 19 residues in the CDR3. CDR3 sequence reads: CASSYSGASGRTSTDTQYF.

The chain employs TRBV7-2 and TRBJ2-7. The CDR3 is 15 amino acids. The germline CDR1 and CDR2 sequences are SGHTA and FQGNSA. CDR3 protein: CASIDLAGGPYEQYF.

This rearrangement joins TRBV28 to TRBJ2-1; TCRdb's D call of TRBD1 is untestable without DNA. The CDR3 is 13 amino acids. CDR1 and CDR2 from the germline V gene are MDHEN and SYDVKM. CDR3 sequence: CASSLRGVGEQFF.

J is TRBJ1-5 and V is TRBV12-3 or TRBV12-4. This CDR3 is 12 amino acids long. CDR3 sequence reads: CASSLRGQPQHF.